The 15 T cell receptor beta chains reported below all come from one sample, sequenced in a study of T-cell memory formation after mild COVID-19. TCRdb fed the 5' RACE reads into MiXCR, producing one record per CDR3 protein. The profile shows around 340,000 distinct CDR3 sequences, about an eighth of them singletons. Input material: PBMCs or a T cell subset sorted from them (not recorded which). The source of these receptors is a man between 18 and 35 years old who had mild COVID-19 (a few samples of this study predate the infection). Cell type and time point are not known.

V gene TRBV24-1 combines with J gene TRBJ1-5; a possible D gene is TRBD1 (6 bases). CDR3 length equals 16 residues. The germline gives CDR1 KGHDR, CDR2 SFDVKD. Trimming shortened V by 5 bases and J by 1 base, and 14 bases separated the two germline ends. The DNA of the CDR3 is TGTGCCACCAGTGGGGCCGAAGGACAGAGCAATCAGCCCCAGCATTTT. This encodes CATSGAEGQSNQPQHF.

This clonotype has just a few counts. The chain employs TRBV7-2 and TRBJ2-2; no clear D. The CDR3 runs 16 residues. Germline CDR1 reads SGHTA; CDR2 reads FQGNSA. The germline V and J ends were trimmed by 1 base and 1 base, with 10 bases remaining between them. Here the CDR3 DNA reads TGTGCCAGCAGCTTAGATCCTCCAGGGAACACCGGGGAGCTGTTTTTT. It yields the protein CASSLDPPGNTGELFF.

The chain carries TRBV20-1 and TRBJ1-2; 9 bases line up with TRBD1. CDR3 size: 15 residues. Germline CDR1 is DFQATT and CDR2 is SNEGSKA (reference sequence). The V segment lost 6 bases and the J segment 2 bases; nucleotides outside the gene matches: 10. CDR3 nucleotide sequence: TGCAGTGCCATGGGACAGGGAATTTGGAACTATGGCTACACCTTC. It translates to CSAMGQGIWNYGYTF.

This clonotype was counted only a few times. The chain is built from TRBV27 and TRBJ2-6; no definite D call. CDR1 is MNHEY and CDR2 is SMNVEV in the germline V gene (reference sequence). This CDR3 has 16 amino acids. Deletions cut 2 bases from V and 0 bases from J, with 8 bases between. CDR3 in DNA: TGTGCCAGCAGTTTAATTTCCCTCTCTGGGGCCAACGTCCTGACTTTC. It specifies CASSLISLSGANVLTF.

V and J are TRBV27 and TRBJ1-5; possibly TRBD1 for D (5 bases). This CDR3 region has 15 residues. Trimming removed 5 bases from V and 2 bases from J, with 13 bases in between. Germline V gene sequence: CDR1 MNHEY, CDR2 SMNVEV (reference sequence). The DNA of the CDR3 is TGTGCCAGCAGTGGCAGCGGGGCGGGCAATCAGCCCCAGCATTTT. Translated: CASSGSGAGNQPQHF.

This clonotype was seen many times. The chain links TRBV7-9 to TRBJ2-5; no definite D call. This CDR3 has 13 amino acids. With 2 bases removed from V and 5 bases from J, the gap between germline ends came to 9 bases. From germline, CDR1 is SEHNR and CDR2 FQNEAQ (reference sequence). In DNA, the CDR3 is TGTGCCAGCAGCTTAAGGCCCCGGGAGACCCAGTACTTC. It codes for CASSLRPRETQYF.

This clonotype has a handful of counts. The chain uses TRBV5-4 and TRBJ2-1; D is possibly TRBD1 (5 bases). Germline CDR1 reads SGHNT; CDR2 reads YYREEE (reference sequence). Trimming removed 0 bases at V and 8 bases at J, with 15 bases between. The CDR3 is made up of 15 amino acids. The CDR3 nucleotides are TGTGCCAGCAGCTTGGCCGGCAGGGAAGGCGATGAGCAGTTCTTC. Translation: CASSLAGREGDEQFF.

V usage is TRBV7-2 and J usage is TRBJ1-2, with TRBD1 matching 10 bases. CDR1 SGHTA and CDR2 FQGNSA come from the germline V gene. V trimming: 4 bases; J trimming: 8 bases; junction bases outside the gene matches: 13. The CDR3 is 16 residues long. CDR3 sequence: CASSSRDRGPPGGYTF. The CDR3 DNA follows: TGTGCCAGCAGCTCCCGGGACAGGGGTCCACCGGGAGGCTACACCTTC.

This clonotype was seen repeatedly, ten times or more. V and J are TRBV5-1 and TRBJ1-2; 10 nucleotides align to TRBD1. Germline lookup yields CDR1 SGHRS and CDR2 YFSETQ. This CDR3 is built from 15 residues. V dropped 4 bases and J dropped 5; count of bases not matched to a gene: 8. The CDR3 DNA reads as TGCGCCAGCAGCGCGAGACAGGGGGCCTCGTATGGCTACACCTTC. It codes for CASSARQGASYGYTF.

This clonotype has just a few counts. The rearrangement uses TRBV5-4 and TRBJ2-3; D is undetermined. The CDR3 consists of 14 residues. Germline values: CDR1 SGHNT, CDR2 YYREEE (reference sequence). Trimming took 2 bases from V and 4 from J, leaving 11 bases between them. The CDR3 loop is CASSFLLLADTQYF. The CDR3 nucleotides read TGTGCCAGCAGCTTTCTACTTCTAGCAGATACGCAGTATTTT.

A few counts support this clonotype. This chain joins TRBV6-1 and TRBJ2-5; maybe TRBD2 (5 bases). V lost 4 bases, J lost 4 bases, and 19 bases lay in between. Germline V lookup: CDR1 MNHNS, CDR2 SASEGT. The CDR3 runs to 16 residues. The chain's CDR3 is CASSGWQDSRLETQYF. The CDR3 DNA is TGTGCCAGCAGTGGATGGCAGGACTCGCGATTAGAGACCCAGTACTTC.

By share, this clonotype counts as medium-sized. The J gene is TRBJ1-2, the V gene TRBV20-1; D not certain. The CDR3 contains 12 residues. Trimming took 6 bases from V and 6 from J, leaving 14 bases between them. Germline CDR1 is DFQATT and CDR2 is SNEGSKA (reference sequence). CDR3 DNA sequence: TGCAGTGCAGCGAGTGATAAGGATGGCTACACCTTC. Translation gives CSAASDKDGYTF.

This clonotype has a handful of counts. The rearrangement joins TRBV4-3 to TRBJ2-1; the match to TRBD1 covers 8 bases. This CDR3 region has 16 residues. The V segment lost 3 bases and the J segment 8 bases; nucleotides outside the gene matches: 12. Germline CDR1 reads LGHNA; CDR2 reads YSLEER. The CDR3 DNA sequence: TGCGCCAGCAGCCAGGCCATCGTCGCAGGGGGCGATGAGCAGTTCTTC. This encodes CASSQAIVAGGDEQFF.

This clonotype was observed a few times. The V and J genes are TRBV4-2 and TRBJ1-6, with D tentatively TRBD1 (5 bases). CDR1 and CDR2 (germline): LGHNA, YNFKEQ. The CDR3 runs 12 residues. Trimming took off 11 bases at V and 8 bases at J, with 13 bases between the two ends. CDR3 loop: CAVGQYDSPLHF. CDR3 DNA sequence: TGTGCCGTGGGGCAGTACGATTCACCCCTCCACTTT.

The rearrangement joins TRBV6-1 to TRBJ1-2; 8 nucleotides align to TRBD1. CDR1 MNHNS and CDR2 SASEGT come from the germline V gene. V lost 6 bases and J lost 4; bases outside the gene matches: 7. The CDR3 covers 14 residues. Here the CDR3 DNA reads TGTGCCAGCAGAGGGGACAGGCCTTTCTATGGCTACACCTTC. This codes for CASRGDRPFYGYTF.